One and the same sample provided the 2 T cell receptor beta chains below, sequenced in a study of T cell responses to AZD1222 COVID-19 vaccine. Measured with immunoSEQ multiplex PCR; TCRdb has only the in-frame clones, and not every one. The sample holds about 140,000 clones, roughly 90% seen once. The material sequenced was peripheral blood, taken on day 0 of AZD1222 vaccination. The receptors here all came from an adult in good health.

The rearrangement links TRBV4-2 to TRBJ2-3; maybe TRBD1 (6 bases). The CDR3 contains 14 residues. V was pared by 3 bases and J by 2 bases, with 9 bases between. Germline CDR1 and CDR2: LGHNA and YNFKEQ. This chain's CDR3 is CASSHGQYTDTQYF. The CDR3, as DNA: TGTGCCAGCAGCCACGGACAGTACACAGATACGCAGTATTTT.

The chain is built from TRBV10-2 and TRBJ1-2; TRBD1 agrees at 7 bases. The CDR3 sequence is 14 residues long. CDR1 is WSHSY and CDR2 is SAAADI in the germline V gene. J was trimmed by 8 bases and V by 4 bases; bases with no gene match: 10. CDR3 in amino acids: CASSGTGAAQGYTF. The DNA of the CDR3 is TGCGCCAGCAGTGGAACAGGGGCGGCACAAGGCTACACCTTC.